This TCR beta chain was sequenced in a study of human T cells and chemical hapten exposure. Study background: An approximately 2 cm by approximately 2 cm inner upper arm patch received 2% DPC for sensitization. Regarding the study as a whole: Expanded TCR sets contained significantly more large CDR3 similarity clusters than controls.

The V gene's germline CDR1 is MGHRA and CDR2 YSYEKL. CDR3 length equals 17 residues. Trimming removed 4 bases from V and 2 bases from J; junction bases left unmatched: 11. This clonotype was observed a few times. What it binds is not known. Time point in this sample: pre-sensitization, week 0. As to treatment: therapeutic diphenylcyclopropenone sensitization with weekly scalp DPC. Alopecia patients deemed DPC-suitable, aged 18 to 70, excluding pregnancy. TCRdb passed the RACE reads through MiXCR, listing each CDR3 protein once. Of over 55,000 distinct CDR3 sequences in the sample, more than 7.5% were seen once.

The sequence came from a man in his forties with alopecia areata. Some clones in this sample may be carry-over from other donors' samples. This chain uses TRBV4-1 with TRBJ1-1; 9 bases map to TRBD1. The sample here was whole blood, taken in connection with sensitization to the hapten diphenylcyclopropenone (DPC). The DNA of the CDR3 is TGCGCCAGCAGCCCCGGCCTTCAGACAGGGGGAAACACTGAAGCTTTCTTT. As protein: CASSPGLQTGGNTEAFF.